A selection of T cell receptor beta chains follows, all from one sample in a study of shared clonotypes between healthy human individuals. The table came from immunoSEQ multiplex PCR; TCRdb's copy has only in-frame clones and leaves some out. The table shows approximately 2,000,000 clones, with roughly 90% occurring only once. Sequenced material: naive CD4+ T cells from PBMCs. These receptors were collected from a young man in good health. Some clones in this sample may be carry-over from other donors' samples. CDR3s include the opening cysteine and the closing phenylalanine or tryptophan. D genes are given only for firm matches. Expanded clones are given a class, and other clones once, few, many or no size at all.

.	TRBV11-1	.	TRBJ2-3	TGTGCCAGCAGCTTAGAGGTGGGCCGGGGAGATACGCAGTATTTT	CASSLEVGRGDTQYF
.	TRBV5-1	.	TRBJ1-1	TGCGCCAGCAGTCGAACAACTATGAACACTGAAGCTTTCTTT	CASSRTTMNTEAFF
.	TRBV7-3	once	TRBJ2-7	TGTGCCAGCAGCTTAACTGCCCCCCTCGGAGAGCAGTACTTC	CASSLTAPLGEQYF
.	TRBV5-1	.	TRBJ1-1	TGCGCCAGCAGCCCAATCCCGACAGATGAAGCTTTCTTT	CASSPIPTDEAFF
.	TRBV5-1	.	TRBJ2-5	TGCGCCAGCAGCTTGGGACTAACAACCCAGTACTTC	CASSLGLTTQYF
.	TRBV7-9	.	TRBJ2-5	TGTGCCAGCAGCTCAATGGGTCTACAAGAGACCCAGTACTTC	CASSSMGLQETQYF
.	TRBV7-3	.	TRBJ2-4	TGTGCCAGCAGCTTAAGGCCCCCCTTCCGGGACGGCAAAAACATTCAGTACTTC	CASSLRPPFRDGKNIQYF
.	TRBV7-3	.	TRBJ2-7	TGTGCCAGCAGCTTAACGTCCAGGTACGAGCAGTACTTC	CASSLTSRYEQYF
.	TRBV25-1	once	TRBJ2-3	TGTGCCAGCAGAAACAGTATTAGCACAGATACGCAGTATTTT	CASRNSISTDTQYF
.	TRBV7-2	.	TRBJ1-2	TGTGCCAGCAGCATCTACAGTAGACCGAACTATGGCTACACCTTC	CASSIYSRPNYGYTF
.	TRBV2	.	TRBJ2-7	TGTGCCAGCACCTATACGGGCTACGAGCAGTACTTC	CASTYTGYEQYF
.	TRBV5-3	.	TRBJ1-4	TGTGCCAGAAGCCCGAGGGGCGTGAGGGCAGCACTTTTAACTAATGAAAAACTGTTTTTT	CARSPRGVRAALLTNEKLFF
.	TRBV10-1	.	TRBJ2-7	TGCGCCAGCAGCGATTCTAGCGCCTCCTACGAGCAGTACTTC	CASSDSSASYEQYF
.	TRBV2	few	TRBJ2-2	TGTGCCAGCAAGACCAGCGGGGAGCTGTTTTTT	CASKTSGELFF
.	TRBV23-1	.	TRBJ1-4	TGCGCCAGCACAACAGGCCTTAATGAAAAACTGTTTTTT	CASTTGLNEKLFF
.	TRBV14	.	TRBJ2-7	TGTGCCAGCAGCCAATCGATCCGGGACCCGACCTACGAGCAGTACTTC	CASSQSIRDPTYEQYF
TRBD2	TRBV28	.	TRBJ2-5	TGTGCCAGCAGTCCTCGACTAGCGGGAAAAGAGACCCAGTACTTC	CASSPRLAGKETQYF
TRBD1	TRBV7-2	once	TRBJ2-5	TGTGCCAGCAGCCAGATCGGGACAGGCATGCGAGAGACCCAGTACTTC	CASSQIGTGMRETQYF
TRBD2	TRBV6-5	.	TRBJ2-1	TGTGCCAGCCGGACGGGAGGAGGCAATGAGCAGTTCTTC	CASRTGGGNEQFF
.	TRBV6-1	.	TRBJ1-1	TGTGCCAGCAGCCCTCAGTTAGGGGTGCGCACTGAAGCTTTCTTT	CASSPQLGVRTEAFF
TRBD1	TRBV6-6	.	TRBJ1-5	TGTGCCAGCAGTGGACAGGGAGGGCAGCCCCAGCATTTT	CASSGQGGQPQHF
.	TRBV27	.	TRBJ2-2	TGTGCCAGCAGAAAGGGTGGTACAGACACCGGGGAGCTGTTTTTT	CASRKGGTDTGELFF
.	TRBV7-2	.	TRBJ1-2	TGTGCCAGCAGCGGGGTCGGCGAAAGGACTAACTATGGCTACACCTTC	CASSGVGERTNYGYTF
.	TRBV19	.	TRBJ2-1	TGTGCCAGTAGTACCCTGTGGCAGGCCGCTCGTAATGAGCAGTTCTTC	CASSTLWQAARNEQFF
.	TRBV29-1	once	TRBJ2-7	TGCAGCGTTGGGTGGGGATTTTCCGAGCAGTACTTC	CSVGWGFSEQYF
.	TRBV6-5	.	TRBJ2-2	TGTGCCAGCAGCCCAGGGTGGTTGGTCACCGGGGAGCTGTTTTTT	CASSPGWLVTGELFF
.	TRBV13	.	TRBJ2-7	TGTGCCAGCAGCTCAGGAACGGGAGCTATGGGGGAGCAGTACTTC	CASSSGTGAMGEQYF
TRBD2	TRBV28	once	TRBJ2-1	TGTGCCAGCAGTCCGACCGGGACTAGGTCTAAGAATGAGCAGTTCTTC	CASSPTGTRSKNEQFF
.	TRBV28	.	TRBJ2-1	TGTGCCAGCAGTTACCTGAACAATGAGCAGTTCTTC	CASSYLNNEQFF
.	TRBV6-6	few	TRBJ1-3	TGTGCCAGCAGTTATGGGGGGGACACCATATATTTT	CASSYGGDTIYF
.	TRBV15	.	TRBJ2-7	TGTGCCACCAGCATGATCACGGACAGTGTCTACGAGCAGTACTTC	CATSMITDSVYEQYF
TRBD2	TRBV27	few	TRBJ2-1	TGTGCCAGCAGTAGCCGGCCTAGCGGGAGGAATGAGCAGTTCTTC	CASSSRPSGRNEQFF
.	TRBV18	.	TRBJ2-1	TGTGCCAGCTCACCGAGCCTATATGAGCAGTTCTTC	CASSPSLYEQFF
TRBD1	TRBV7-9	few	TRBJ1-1	TGTGCCAGCAGCCCCCGCGGGACAGAGAACACTGAAGCTTTCTTT	CASSPRGTENTEAFF
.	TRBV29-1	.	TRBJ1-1	TGCAGCGTTGGGGGGCGGATGAACACTGAAGCTTTCTTT	CSVGGRMNTEAFF
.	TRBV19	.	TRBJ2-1	TGTGCCAGTAGTATGGATGGCTCGGTTCAGCAGTTCTTC	CASSMDGSVQQFF